The 7 T cell receptor beta chains given below trace back to one sample, sequenced in a study of T cells in localized non-small cell lung cancer. Sequencing used immunoSEQ multiplex PCR; TCRdb keeps in-frame clones, though not all of them. The top ten clones hold approximately 15% of a sample with 33,000 or so clones, roughly 80% of them seen once. Sequencing used peripheral blood, obtained before any cancer treatment. The origin of the receptors is a male donor older than 55 with stage III squamous cell lung carcinoma.

J is TRBJ2-7 and V is TRBV9; 7 nucleotides align to TRBD1. This CDR3 spans 13 amino acids. Trimming cost V 4 bases and J 6 bases; bases outside gene matches: 7. Germline-derived CDR1 and CDR2 are SGDLS and YYNGEE. The CDR3 nucleotides are TGTGCCAGCAGCCCAAACCCAGGGGGCGAGCAGTACTTC. Translated: CASSPNPGGEQYF.

This chain links TRBV10-3 with TRBJ1-2, with D hard to call. This CDR3 spans 13 amino acids. CDR1 ENHRY and CDR2 SYGVKD come from the germline V gene. The germline V and J ends were trimmed by 10 bases and 5 bases, with 17 bases remaining between them. The CDR3 bases are TGTGCCACACGCGAAGTGCAGAATTATGGCTACACCTTC. Translation gives CATREVQNYGYTF.

The chain links TRBV6-6 to TRBJ1-3, with unresolved D. The germline V gene encodes CDR1 MNHNY and CDR2 SVGAGI (reference sequence). CDR3 length: 12 residues. V was trimmed by 8 bases and J by 4 bases, leaving 9 bases between them. The CDR3 loop is CASCGGGNTIYF. CDR3 nucleotides: TGTGCCAGCTGTGGAGGAGGAAACACCATATATTTT.

Judged by abundance, this clone is medium-sized. The rearrangement links TRBV9 to TRBJ2-7; D call uncertain. The germline gives CDR1 SGDLS, CDR2 YYNGEE. Deletions cut 0 bases from V and 0 bases from J, with 10 bases between. CDR3 length: 15 amino acids. The CDR3 DNA follows: TGTGCCAGCAGCGTAGGGTCGCAGAGCTCCTACGAGCAGTACTTC. It encodes CASSVGSQSSYEQYF.

The chain combines TRBV5-1 with TRBJ2-5, with 11 bases lining up with TRBD1. V lost 4 bases and J lost 2; bases outside the gene matches: 4. The CDR3 has 15 residues. The germline gives CDR1 SGHRS, CDR2 YFSETQ. The CDR3 DNA follows: TGCGCCAGCAGCACGGGACAGGGGGGACAAGAGACCCAGTACTTC. Amino acids: CASSTGQGGQETQYF.

The gene calls are TRBV28 and TRBJ2-7, with 7 bases aligning to TRBD1. CDR3 size: 14 residues. Germline CDR1 MDHEN, CDR2 SYDVKM. With 5 bases clipped from V and 5 bases from J, the junction kept 9 bases outside the gene matches. DNA for the CDR3: TGTGCCAGCAGTCCTGACAGGGTCCTAAACGAGCAGTACTTC. Encoded protein: CASSPDRVLNEQYF.

This clone was found a few times. V is TRBV6-1 and J is TRBJ2-1; TRBD2 aligns across 7 bases. The CDR3 runs to 14 residues. J lost 7 bases, V lost 3 bases, and 6 bases had no gene match. Germline-derived CDR1 and CDR2 are MNHNS and SASEGT. In DNA form, the CDR3 reads TGTGCCAGCAGTGACCTCTGGGGGGGGAATGAGCAGTTCTTC. Protein: CASSDLWGGNEQFF.